The 8 T cell receptor beta chains given below trace back to one sample, sequenced in a study of radiotherapy plus CTLA-4 blockade in lung cancer. Sequencing was performed with immunoSEQ multiplex PCR; in TCRdb, only in-frame clones are kept and a portion is missing. This sample has about 88,000 clones, with 60% to 80% found just once. The sample consisted of peripheral blood, taken from a patient treated with radiotherapy plus ipilimumab. The receptors shown here come from a human donor with non-small cell lung cancer that progressed on radiotherapy plus ipilimumab.

The chain couples TRBV9 to TRBJ2-2, with a weak D call TRBD2 (6 bases). The CDR3 is made up of 13 amino acids. Germline V lookup: CDR1 SGDLS, CDR2 YYNGEE. V gave up 6 bases and J gave up 4 bases, with 10 bases separating them. The CDR3, as DNA: TGTGCCAGCATGGGGGGATCCACCGGGGAGCTGTTTTTT. This gives the protein CASMGGSTGELFF.

The chain carries TRBV7-2 and TRBJ1-5; 11 bases map to TRBD1. This CDR3 is 14 amino acids long. The germline V gene encodes CDR1 SGHTA and CDR2 FQGNSA. With 4 bases clipped from V and 7 bases from J, the junction kept 3 bases outside the gene matches. The CDR3 region is CASSSGQGAQPQHF. As DNA, the CDR3 is TGTGCCAGCAGCTCCGGACAGGGGGCCCAGCCCCAGCATTTT.

The chain combines TRBV10-3 with TRBJ1-1; possible D gene TRBD1, 6 bases. Looked up from germline, CDR1 is ENHRY and CDR2 is SYGVKD. CDR3 length: 14 residues. V dropped 3 bases and J dropped 4 bases, with 12 bases sitting between them. CDR3 protein: CAISDGGGTTEAFF. The CDR3 region has the DNA TGTGCCATCAGTGACGGAGGGGGGACCACTGAAGCTTTCTTT.

The chain uses TRBV21-1 and TRBJ2-2; the table's D call, TRBD2, has no DNA check behind it. TRBV21-1 is a documented pseudogene. The CDR3 loop spans 19 amino acids. The CDR3 reads CASSRALAGSDANTGELFF. CDR3 sequence (DNA): TGTGCCAGCAGCAGGGCTCTAGCGGGGAGTGACGCGAACACCGGGGAGCTGTTTTTT.

About this clone: Other DNA variants within this sample encode the same CDR3. This chain uses TRBV28 with TRBJ2-2, with D maybe TRBD1 (5 bases). V lost 3 bases and J lost 1, with 6 bases in between. CDR3 length: 14 residues. The germline CDR1 and CDR2 sequences are MDHEN and SYDVKM. The CDR3 loop is CASSLGQNTGELFF. CDR3 sequence (DNA): TGTGCCAGCAGTTTGGGGCAGAACACCGGGGAGCTGTTTTTT.

The table lists this clone with a few counts. The J gene is TRBJ2-7, the V gene TRBV4-1, with 8 bases that match TRBD1. Trimming at V came to 3 bases and at J to 5 bases, leaving 6 bases not matched to a gene. CDR1 MGHRA and CDR2 YSYEKL come from the germline V gene. CDR3 length: 14 residues. CDR3 bases: TGCGCCAGCAGCCAGAACAGGGGGAGGAACGAGCAGTACTTC. Amino acid sequence: CASSQNRGRNEQYF.

V gene TRBV7-3 combines with J gene TRBJ2-3; D is uncertain. The V end lost 2 bases, the J end lost 6 bases, and 12 bases lay between the germline ends. CDR1 is SGHTA and CDR2 is FQGTGA in the germline V gene. This CDR3 comprises 14 residues. In DNA, the CDR3 is TGTGCCAGCAGCTTATTGGGCTGGGTGGATACGCAGTATTTT. This translates into CASSLLGWVDTQYF.

The V and J genes are TRBV19 and TRBJ2-1, with 7 bases identical to TRBD2. J gave up 10 bases and V 9 bases, and 12 bases lay outside the gene matches. The germline V gene has CDR1 LNHDA and CDR2 SQIVND (reference sequence). This CDR3 has 13 amino acids. The CDR3 here is CASWGWEGSEQFF. CDR3 DNA: TGTGCCAGCTGGGGATGGGAGGGAAGCGAGCAGTTCTTC.